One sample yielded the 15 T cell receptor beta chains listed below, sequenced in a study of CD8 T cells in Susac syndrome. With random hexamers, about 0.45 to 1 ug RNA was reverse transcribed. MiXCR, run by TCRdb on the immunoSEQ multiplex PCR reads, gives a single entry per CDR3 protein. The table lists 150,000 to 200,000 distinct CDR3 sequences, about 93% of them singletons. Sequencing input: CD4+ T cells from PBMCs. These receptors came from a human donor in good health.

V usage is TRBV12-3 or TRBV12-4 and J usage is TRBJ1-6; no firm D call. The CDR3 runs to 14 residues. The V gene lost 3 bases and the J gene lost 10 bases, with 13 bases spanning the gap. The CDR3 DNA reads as TGTGCCAGCAGTTTTGGAGGGATCGACTCACCCCTCCACTTT. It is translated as CASSFGGIDSPLHF.

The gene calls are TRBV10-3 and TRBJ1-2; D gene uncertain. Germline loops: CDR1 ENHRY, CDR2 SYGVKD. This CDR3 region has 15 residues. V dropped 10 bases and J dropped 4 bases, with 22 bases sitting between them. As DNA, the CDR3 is TGTGCCACCCTATACACGGTCGTGGGGTCCTATGGCTACACCTTC. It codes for CATLYTVVGSYGYTF.

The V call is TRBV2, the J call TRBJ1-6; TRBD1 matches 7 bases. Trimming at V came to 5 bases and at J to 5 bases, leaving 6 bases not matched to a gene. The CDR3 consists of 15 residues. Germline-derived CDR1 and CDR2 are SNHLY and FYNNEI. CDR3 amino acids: CASSTGQNNNSPLHF. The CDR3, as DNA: TGTGCCAGCAGTACGGGACAGAATAATAATTCACCCCTCCACTTT.

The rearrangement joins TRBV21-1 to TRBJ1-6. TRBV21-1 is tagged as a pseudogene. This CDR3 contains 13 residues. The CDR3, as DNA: TGTGCCAGCAGCAAATGGAGGGGATCACCCCTCCACTTT. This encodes CASSKWRGSPLHF.

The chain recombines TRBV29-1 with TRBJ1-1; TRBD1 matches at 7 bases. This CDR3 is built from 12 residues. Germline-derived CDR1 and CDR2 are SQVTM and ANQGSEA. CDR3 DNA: TGCACGGGGGCCGGAGGGGGCTCTGAAGCTTTCTTT. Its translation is CTGAGGGSEAFF.

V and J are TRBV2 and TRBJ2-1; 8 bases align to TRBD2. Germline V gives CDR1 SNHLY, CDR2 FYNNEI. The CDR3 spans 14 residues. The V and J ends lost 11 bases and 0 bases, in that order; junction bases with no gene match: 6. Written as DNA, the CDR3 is TGTGCCCGTGAGCGGGGGAGCTCCTACAATGAGCAGTTCTTC. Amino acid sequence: CARERGSSYNEQFF.

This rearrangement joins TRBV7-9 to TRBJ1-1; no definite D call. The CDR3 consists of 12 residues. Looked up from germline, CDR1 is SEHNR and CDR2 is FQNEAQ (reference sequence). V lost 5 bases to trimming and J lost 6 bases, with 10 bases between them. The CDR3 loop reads CASSPSRAEAFF. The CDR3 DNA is TGTGCCAGCAGCCCCAGCCGGGCTGAAGCTTTCTTT.

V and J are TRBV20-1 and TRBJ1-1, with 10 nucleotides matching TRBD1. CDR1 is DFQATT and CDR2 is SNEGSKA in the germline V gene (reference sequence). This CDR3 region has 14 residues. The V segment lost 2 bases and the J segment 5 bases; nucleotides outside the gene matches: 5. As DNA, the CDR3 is TGCAGTGCTAGAAATCCGGGACAGGGGACTGAAGCTTTCTTT. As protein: CSARNPGQGTEAFF.

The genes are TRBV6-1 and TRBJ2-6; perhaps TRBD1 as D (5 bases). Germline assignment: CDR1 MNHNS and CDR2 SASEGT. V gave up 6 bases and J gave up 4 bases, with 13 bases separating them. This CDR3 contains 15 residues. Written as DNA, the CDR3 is TGTGCCAGCAGCAGGGCAGGATCGGGGGCCAACGTCCTGACTTTC. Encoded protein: CASSRAGSGANVLTF.

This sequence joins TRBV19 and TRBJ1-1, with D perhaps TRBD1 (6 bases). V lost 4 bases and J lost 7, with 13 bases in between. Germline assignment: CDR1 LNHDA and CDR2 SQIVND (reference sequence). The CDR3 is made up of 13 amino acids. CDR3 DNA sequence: TGTGCCAGTAGTAACAGGGAAGAGGGTGAAGCTTTCTTT. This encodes CASSNREEGEAFF.

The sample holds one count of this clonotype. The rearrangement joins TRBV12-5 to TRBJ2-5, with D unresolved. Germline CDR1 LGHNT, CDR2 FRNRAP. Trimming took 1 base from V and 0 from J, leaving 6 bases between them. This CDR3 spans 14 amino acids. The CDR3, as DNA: TGTGCTAGTGGTTTGGGGCCTTACCAAGAGACCCAGTACTTC. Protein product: CASGLGPYQETQYF.

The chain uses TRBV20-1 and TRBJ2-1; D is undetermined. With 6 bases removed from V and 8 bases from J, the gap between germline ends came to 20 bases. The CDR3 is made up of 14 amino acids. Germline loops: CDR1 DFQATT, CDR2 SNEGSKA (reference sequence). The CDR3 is CSAADPQRPHEQFF. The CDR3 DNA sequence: TGCAGTGCCGCGGACCCCCAACGGCCCCATGAGCAGTTCTTC.

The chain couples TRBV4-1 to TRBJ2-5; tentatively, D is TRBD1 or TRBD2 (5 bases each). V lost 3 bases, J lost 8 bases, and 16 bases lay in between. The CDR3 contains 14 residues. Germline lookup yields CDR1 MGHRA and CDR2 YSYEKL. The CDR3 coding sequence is TGCGCCAGCAGCCATCCGGACGGGGCAAATACCCAGTACTTC. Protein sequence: CASSHPDGANTQYF.

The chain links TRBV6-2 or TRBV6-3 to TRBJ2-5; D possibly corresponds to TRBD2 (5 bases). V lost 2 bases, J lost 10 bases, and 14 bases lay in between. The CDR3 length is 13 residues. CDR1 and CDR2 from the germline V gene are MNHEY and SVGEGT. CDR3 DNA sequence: TGTGCCAGCAGTTACCGGACTGAGATCTACCAGTACTTC. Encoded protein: CASSYRTEIYQYF.

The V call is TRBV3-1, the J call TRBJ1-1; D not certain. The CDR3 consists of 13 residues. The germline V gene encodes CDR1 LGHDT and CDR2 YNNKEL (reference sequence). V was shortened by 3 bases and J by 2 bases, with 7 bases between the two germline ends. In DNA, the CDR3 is TGTGCCAGCAGCCAGAATAGAAACACTGAAGCTTTCTTT. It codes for CASSQNRNTEAFF. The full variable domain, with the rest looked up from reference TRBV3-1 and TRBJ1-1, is DTAVSQTPKYLVTQMGNDKSIKCEQNLGHDTMYWYKQDSKKFLKIMFSYNNKELIINETVPNRFSPKSPDKAHLNLHINSLELGDSAVYFCASSQNRNTEAFFGQGTRLTVV.